The TCR beta chain under discussion was sequenced for a study of CD8 T cells in ankylosing spondylitis. The authors made TCR beta libraries by quantitative 5'-RACE with molecular barcodes. TCRdb reprocessed the 5' RACE reads with MiXCR, giving one entry per CDR3 protein. The sample lists about 360,000 distinct CDR3 sequences, 20% to 25% seen once, with over 10% in the top ten. This clonotype has just a few counts. The antigen is unknown. The V gene end was trimmed by 0 bases and the J gene end by 10 bases; junction bases not matched to a gene: 7. Germline V gene lookup returns CDR1 LNHNV and CDR2 YYDKDF (reference sequence). The CDR3 contains 16 residues. General observations from the study: About 8 highly homologous variants made up a TCR beta motif, and this motif appeared characteristic of ankylosing spondylitis blood. Clones linked to the disease showed a CD8+ phenotype. They occurred at relatively low frequencies in peripheral blood. Reportedly, matched ankylosing spondylitis synovial fluid was significantly enriched for disease-linked clones.

The chain recombines TRBV15 with TRBJ2-1; 12 bases align to TRBD2. The source material was blood, either unsorted or a sorted T cell fraction (not recorded which). This receptor was identified in a male donor with ankylosing spondylitis or in good health (not recorded which). The CDR3 is CATSREGLAGPYEQFF. The CDR3 DNA reads TGTGCCACCAGCAGAGAGGGACTAGCGGGCCCTTACGAGCAGTTCTTC.